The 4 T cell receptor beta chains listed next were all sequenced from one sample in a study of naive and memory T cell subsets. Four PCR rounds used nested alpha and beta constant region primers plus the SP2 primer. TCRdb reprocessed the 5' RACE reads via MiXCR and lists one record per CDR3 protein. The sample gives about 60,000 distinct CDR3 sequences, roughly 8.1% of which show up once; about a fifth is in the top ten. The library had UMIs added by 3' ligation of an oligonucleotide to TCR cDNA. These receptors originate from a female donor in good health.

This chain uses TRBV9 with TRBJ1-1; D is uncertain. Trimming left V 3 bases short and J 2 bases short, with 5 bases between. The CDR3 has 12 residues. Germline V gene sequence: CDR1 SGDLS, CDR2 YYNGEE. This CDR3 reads CASSGRNTEAFF. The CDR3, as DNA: TGTGCCAGCAGCGGACGTAACACTGAAGCTTTCTTT. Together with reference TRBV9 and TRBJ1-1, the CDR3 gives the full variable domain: DSGVTQTPKHLITATGQRVTLRCSPRSGDLSVYWYQQSLDQGLQFLIQYYNGEERAKGNILERFSAQQFPDLHSELNLSSLELGDSALYFCASSGRNTEAFFGQGTRLTVV.

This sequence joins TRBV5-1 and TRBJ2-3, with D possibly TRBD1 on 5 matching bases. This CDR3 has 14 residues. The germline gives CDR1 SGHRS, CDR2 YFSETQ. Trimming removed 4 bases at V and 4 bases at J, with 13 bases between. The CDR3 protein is CASSPDTNPDTQYF. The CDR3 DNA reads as TGCGCCAGCAGCCCGGACACGAACCCAGATACGCAGTATTTT.

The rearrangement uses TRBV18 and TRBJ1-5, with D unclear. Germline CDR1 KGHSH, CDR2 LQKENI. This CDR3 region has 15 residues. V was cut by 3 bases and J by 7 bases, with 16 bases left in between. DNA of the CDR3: TGTGCCAGCTCACCCCCCAGTAACCTCCGACAGCCCCAGCATTTT. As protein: CASSPPSNLRQPQHF.

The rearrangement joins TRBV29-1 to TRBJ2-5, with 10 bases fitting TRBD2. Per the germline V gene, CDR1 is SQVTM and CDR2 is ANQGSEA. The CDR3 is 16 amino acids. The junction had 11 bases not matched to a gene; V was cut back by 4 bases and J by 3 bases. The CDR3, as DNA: TGCAGCGTTGGACTAGCGGGCAGAGGTCTAGAAGAGACCCAGTACTTC. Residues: CSVGLAGRGLEETQYF.